A single sample is the source of the 9 T cell receptor beta chains below, sequenced in a study of T cells in Graves' hyperthyroidism and ophthalmopathy. TCR beta CDR3 sequences were amplified from RNA transcripts. Using the HTBI primer set, a first-round RT-PCR was run on the TCR CDR3. TCRdb fed the multiplex PCR reads into MiXCR, producing one record per CDR3 protein. The data show about 290,000 distinct CDR3 sequences, roughly 17% seen once. Sample: blood. Every receptor here comes from a man under 40 with Graves' hyperthyroidism.

This clonotype occurred many times. V and J are TRBV5-6 and TRBJ2-7; 11 bases line up with TRBD1. This CDR3 comprises 13 residues. Germline V CDR1 and CDR2: SGHDT, YYEEEE. V lost 4 bases and J lost 7; bases outside the gene matches: 4. CDR3 sequence: CASSGQGAWEQYF. For the CDR3, the DNA is TGTGCCAGCAGCGGACAGGGGGCGTGGGAGCAGTACTTC.

The rearrangement uses TRBV19 and TRBJ2-5; 7 positions match TRBD2. Losses at the gene ends were 3 bases for V and 4 bases for J; bases not matched to a gene: 5. The CDR3 is 14 amino acids. Per germline, CDR1 LNHDA and CDR2 SQIVND (reference sequence). CDR3 bases: TGTGCCAGTAGTATGGGGAGGGAAGGAGAGACCCAGTACTTC. Translated: CASSMGREGETQYF. The whole variable domain, filled in from reference TRBV19 and TRBJ2-5, reads DGGITQSPKYLFRKEGQNVTLSCEQNLNHDAMYWYRQDPGQGLRLIYYSQIVNDFQKGDIAEGYSVSREKKESFPLTVTSAQKNPTAFYLCASSMGREGETQYFGPGTRLLVL.

This clonotype occurred many times. This chain's CDR3 is CASSPRTSGRYEQYF. CDR3 bases: TGTGCCAGCAGCCCGAGGACTAGCGGGAGGTACGAGCAGTACTTC. V is TRBV7-8 and J is TRBJ2-7; TRBD2 aligns across 14 bases. J lost 4 bases, V lost 5 bases, and 4 bases had no gene match. Per the germline V gene, CDR1 is SGHVS and CDR2 is FQNEAQ. CDR3 size: 15 residues.

A note on this clonotype: A read error is possible here, since a much larger clone lies one base away. The rearrangement uses TRBV9 and TRBJ2-7; 14 bases match TRBD2. The CDR3 is 15 amino acids. CDR1 SGDLS and CDR2 YYNGEE come from the germline V gene. The V segment lost 0 bases and the J segment 4 bases; nucleotides outside the gene matches: 0. The CDR3 sequence is CASSVGTSGRYEQYF. The CDR3 nucleotides read TGTGCCAGCAGCGTAGGGACTAGCGGGAGGTACGAGCAGTACTTC.

This clonotype was counted many times. This CDR3 is CASSSTRTEAFF. DNA of the CDR3: TGTGCCAGCAGTTCTACGAGGACTGAAGCTTTCTTT. The rearrangement uses TRBV28 and TRBJ1-1; no definite D call. Deletions cut 4 bases from V and 5 bases from J, with 8 bases between. This CDR3 is 12 amino acids long. From germline, CDR1 is MDHEN and CDR2 SYDVKM.

This clonotype was counted many times. Here the CDR3 DNA reads TGTGCCAGCAAAAAAGTGGGGGGGCGGCATGAGCAGTTCTTC. Translation gives CASKKVGGRHEQFF. The V call is TRBV7-2, the J call TRBJ2-1, with D tentatively TRBD2 (7 bases). Germline CDR1 SGHTA, CDR2 FQGNSA. V was pared by 7 bases and J by 8 bases, with 18 bases between. The CDR3 sequence is 14 residues long.

Note on this clonotype: A junction end diverges from the germline sequence, so it may reflect a read error. This sequence joins TRBV3-1 and TRBJ1-1, with D uncertain. Germline values: CDR1 LGHDT, CDR2 YNNKEL (reference sequence). The CDR3 loop spans 13 amino acids. DNA for the CDR3: TGTGTCAGCAGCAAGGGAGAGAACACTGAAGCTTTCTTT. Translating it yields CVSSKGENTEAFF. Full variable domain (outside the CDR3, taken from reference TRBV3-1 and TRBJ1-1): DTAVSQTPKYLVTQMGNDKSIKCEQNLGHDTMYWYKQDSKKFLKIMFSYNNKELIINETVPNRFSPKSPDKAHLNLHINSLELGDSAVYFCVSSKGENTEAFFGQGTRLTVV.

This clonotype has just a few counts. A much larger clone sits a single nucleotide away, making a read error possible. This chain uses TRBV28 with TRBJ1-1; D gene unclear. Germline V gene data show CDR1 as MDHEN and CDR2 as SYDVKM. The CDR3 runs to 13 residues. CDR3 sequence: CASSMTGNTGAFF. The CDR3 DNA is TGTGCCAGCAGTATGACGGGGAACACTGGAGCTTTCTTT. Looking up the rest from reference TRBV28 and TRBJ1-1 gives the full variable domain: DVKVTQSSRYLVKRTGEKVFLECVQDMDHENMFWYRQDPGLGLRLIYFSYDVKMKEKGDIPEGYSVSREKKERFSLILESASTNQTSMYLCASSMTGNTGAFFGQGTRLTVV.

Only a few counts were recorded for this clonotype. The rearrangement links TRBV7-6 to TRBJ2-7, with D possibly called TRBD1 or TRBD2 (5 bases each). CDR1 is SGHVS and CDR2 is FNYEAQ in the germline V gene. Trimming took 4 bases from V and 5 from J, leaving 18 bases between them. This CDR3 spans 15 amino acids. CDR3 in amino acids: CASSSRFGARNEQYF. CDR3 sequence (DNA): TGTGCCAGCAGCTCCCGGTTCGGGGCGAGGAACGAGCAGTACTTC.